These 17 T cell receptor beta chains originate from one sample sequenced in a study of OX40 agonist ivuxolimab in advanced cancers. TCRdb keeps only in-frame clones here, not all; method: immunoSEQ multiplex PCR. The sample has over 25,000 clones; over 75% are singletons. Sequenced material: CD4+ or CD8+ T cells sorted from blood, taken in a trial of the OX40 agonist ivuxolimab. The source is an adult with an advanced solid tumor such as melanoma, head and neck, liver or kidney cancer.

Remarks on this clone: With only one base between it and a far larger clone, this is likely a read error. The rearrangement uses TRBV5-1 and TRBJ1-6, with D possibly matching TRBD1 (5 bases). CDR1 SGHRS and CDR2 YFSETQ come from the germline V gene. Trimming removed 2 bases from V and 7 bases from J, with 10 bases in between. CDR3 length equals 14 residues. The CDR3 bases are TGCGCCAGCAGCTTAGCGCGGGACAATTCACCCCTCCACTTT. This encodes CASSLARDNSPLHF.

The CDR3 reads CASGAVGYEQYF. As DNA, the CDR3 is TGTGCCAGCGGGGCGGTCGGCTACGAGCAGTACTTC. The chain is built from TRBV7-6 and TRBJ2-5; TRBD1 is a possible D gene (5 bases). Near its end, the DNA agrees better with TRBJ2-7, so the J call may be wrong. From germline, CDR1 is SGHVS and CDR2 FNYEAQ. This CDR3 spans 12 amino acids.

This clone was counted only a few times. The J gene is TRBJ2-1, the V gene TRBV7-6; 11 nucleotides align to TRBD2. The CDR3 runs to 16 residues. The junction had 5 bases not matched to a gene; V was cut back by 4 bases and J by 3 bases. CDR1 is SGHVS and CDR2 is FNYEAQ in the germline V gene. The CDR3 nucleotides read TGTGCCAGCAGCTCAGGGACTAGCGGCTACTACAATGAGCAGTTCTTC. Translating gives CASSSGTSGYYNEQFF.

The chain recombines TRBV7-2 with TRBJ2-7, with 9 bases matching TRBD2. The V segment lost 3 bases and the J segment 7 bases; nucleotides outside the gene matches: 4. This CDR3 region has 13 residues. Germline V gives CDR1 SGHTA, CDR2 FQGNSA. The CDR3 nucleotides are TGTGCCAGCAGCTTCGGACTAGCGAGGGAGCAGTACTTC. This codes for CASSFGLAREQYF.

The chain carries TRBV19 and TRBJ1-2; D gene unclear. The V gene's germline CDR1 is LNHDA and CDR2 SQIVND (reference sequence). There are 15 residues in the CDR3. V was trimmed by 3 bases and J by 6 bases, leaving 17 bases between them. The CDR3 loop reads CASSIFPQNLDGYTF. The CDR3 bases are TGTGCCAGTAGTATCTTCCCTCAGAATCTGGATGGCTACACCTTC.

The rearrangement joins TRBV29-1 to TRBJ1-2; D is unclear. CDR3 size: 11 residues. Deletions cut 4 bases from V and 4 bases from J, with 7 bases between. The V gene's germline CDR1 is SQVTM and CDR2 ANQGSEA. In nucleotides, the CDR3 is TGCAGCGTTGCACACCTCTATGGCTACACCTTC. Its protein is CSVAHLYGYTF.

The CDR3 DNA is TGTGCCAGCAGCTTAGGCGGCAGGCCTCAGGATGGCTACACCTTC. It translates to CASSLGGRPQDGYTF. V usage is TRBV7-9 and J usage is TRBJ1-2; the D is unclear. There are 15 residues in the CDR3. CDR1 and CDR2 (germline): SEHNR, FQNEAQ (reference sequence). Trimming pared 1 base from V and 6 bases from J, leaving 15 bases between.

Points on this clone: Just one base apart from a much larger clone, this may be a read error. The CDR3 here is CAGSYGDKGYTF. In nucleotides, the CDR3 is TGTGCCGGCAGTTACGGGGATAAGGGCTACACCTTC. This chain connects TRBV6-5 to TRBJ1-2; no definite D call. The CDR3 has 12 residues. CDR1 is MNHEY, CDR2 SVGAGI, per germline.

This chain connects TRBV9 to TRBJ1-4, with a weak D call TRBD1 (6 bases). Germline V gene sequence: CDR1 SGDLS, CDR2 YYNGEE. There are 13 residues in the CDR3. V was cut by 3 bases and J by 13 bases, with 16 bases left in between. The CDR3 sequence: CASSGKGTKRLFF. The CDR3 nucleotides read TGTGCCAGCAGCGGGAAGGGGACAAAACGACTGTTTTTT.

This rearrangement joins TRBV21-1 to TRBJ1-6; the DNA was not compared with TRBD1, the D call given in the table. TRBV21-1 is a pseudogene locus. The CDR3 runs to 15 residues. The chain's CDR3 is CASSKGSGLNSPLHF. CDR3 DNA sequence: TGTGCCAGCAGCAAGGGTTCAGGCCTGAATTCACCCCTCCACTTT.

The chain is built from TRBV6-5 and TRBJ1-2, with D maybe TRBD1 (5 bases). The CDR3 is 12 residues long. Germline CDR1 reads MNHEY; CDR2 reads SVGAGI. V was cut by 8 bases and J by 7 bases, with 14 bases left in between. CDR3 bases: TGTGCCAGCGGGGCCGGGGAGGCTGGCTACACCTTC. This translates into CASGAGEAGYTF.

The chain couples TRBV7-8 to TRBJ2-7; D is uncertain. The V and J ends lost 5 bases and 1 base respectively, with 12 bases between them. Germline-derived CDR1 and CDR2 are SGHVS and FQNEAQ. CDR3 length: 14 amino acids. Here the CDR3 reads CASSPQVGSYEQYF. CDR3 bases: TGTGCCAGCAGCCCGCAGGTGGGTTCCTACGAGCAGTACTTC. Combining the CDR3 with reference TRBV7-8 and TRBJ2-7 gives the whole variable domain GAGVSQSPRYKVAKRGQDVALRCDPISGHVSLFWYQQALGQGPEFLTYFQNEAQLDKSGLPSDRFFAERPEGSVSTLKIQRTQQEDSAVYLCASSPQVGSYEQYFGPGTRLTVT.

The chain couples TRBV4-3 to TRBJ2-1; the D gene is possibly TRBD2 (6 bases). Trimming removed 3 bases at V and 3 bases at J, with 12 bases between. CDR3 size: 15 residues. The germline V gene encodes CDR1 LGHNA and CDR2 YSLEER. The CDR3 spells CASSHLFGSYNEQFF. In DNA, the CDR3 is TGCGCCAGCAGCCATCTTTTCGGGAGCTACAATGAGCAGTTCTTC.

The chain uses TRBV6-1 and TRBJ2-2, with 8 bases that match TRBD1. With 3 bases clipped from V and 7 bases from J, the junction kept 4 bases outside the gene matches. The CDR3 runs 14 residues. CDR1 and CDR2 from the germline V gene are MNHNS and SASEGT. CDR3 coding DNA: TGTGCCAGCAGTGACAGGGGGCGCAGCGGGGAGCTGTTTTTT. Translation gives CASSDRGRSGELFF.

The chain couples TRBV7-9 to TRBJ1-6; the match to TRBD1 covers 8 bases. The CDR3 length is 17 residues. V dropped 5 bases and J dropped 7; count of bases not matched to a gene: 13. Germline V CDR1 and CDR2: SEHNR, FQNEAQ (reference sequence). The CDR3 loop is CASSPKTGDAWNSPLHF. For the CDR3, the DNA is TGTGCCAGCAGCCCCAAGACAGGGGACGCCTGGAATTCACCCCTCCACTTT. The whole variable domain, remainder taken from reference TRBV7-9 and TRBJ1-6, is DTGVSQNPRHKITKRGQNVTFRCDPISEHNRLYWYRQTLGQGPEFLTYFQNEAQLEKSRLLSDRFSAERPKGSFSTLEIQRTEQGDSAMYLCASSPKTGDAWNSPLHFGNGTRLTVT.

With respect to this clone: Different DNA sequences within this sample yield the same CDR3. J is TRBJ2-7 and V is TRBV7-2; D possibly matches TRBD1 or TRBD2 (5 bases each). This CDR3 contains 12 residues. The V gene lost 8 bases and the J gene lost 0 bases, with 8 bases spanning the gap. In germline, CDR1 is SGHTA, CDR2 FQGNSA. This CDR3 reads CASGGTSYEQYF. Here the CDR3 DNA reads TGTGCCAGCGGTGGGACCTCCTACGAGCAGTACTTC.

The V call is TRBV11-2, the J call TRBJ2-7, with D maybe TRBD2 (5 bases). The CDR3 covers 14 residues. Germline CDR1 and CDR2: SGHAT and FQNNGV. Deletions cut 1 base from V and 2 bases from J, with 9 bases between. The CDR3 nucleotides read TGTGCCAGCAGCTTAGGCGGGCTCGCCTACGAGCAGTACTTC. Residues: CASSLGGLAYEQYF.